The entry below describes one T cell receptor beta chain. What antigen it recognizes has not been identified. No per-base quality is available; no much larger clone lies one base away. This record belongs to a study of blood T cell repertoires in COVID-19 (dated by TCRdb to 2018 to 2020). Background on the whole study: Samples covering the acute and convalescent phases of COVID-19 were provided by collaborators in the United States, Italy and Spain. Where HLA class I and class II types were available, the types were taken from metadata supplied by the sample provider, not from assay-based typing. The dataset comprised deeply sampled blood TCRbeta repertoires from subjects exposed to, actively infected with, or recovered from COVID-19. Nearly every sample came with metadata listing a de-identified subject ID, COVID-19 status, age in years and sex. The material from the prospective study consisted of cDNA or gDNA derived from T cells, B-cell-depleted T cells, or PBMCs. The repertoires were released in a freely available public database meant as a resource for research on the immune response to SARS-CoV-2. The samples were drawn from the first 160 participants of the ongoing ImmuneRACE study and from 1,200 or so subjects provided by 6 global collaborators. Results the study describes overall, beyond this receptor: The quantity of clinical and demographic metadata differed by source and by participant and was supplied without curation.

In Seattle, one collaborating source enrolled patients while the infection was active and tracked those patients longitudinally over the course of disease. Each collaborating institution followed its own protocols to collect whole blood in K2EDTA tubes. Collaborator samples were shipped for TCRbeta analysis as frozen whole blood, isolated PBMCs, or DNA extracted from either sample type. V loses 2 bases of germline sequence and J loses 7 bases, and the interval between the two ends is 20 bases. For CDR1 and CDR2, the germline V gene lists SNHLY and FYNNEI. Counted from cysteine to phenylalanine, this CDR3 has 16 amino acids. CDR3 DNA is the only sequence kept; it has 48 bases, read in frame from the first base. TCRbeta CDR3 regions were amplified from genomic DNA using the immunoSEQ Assay, a bias-controlled multiplex PCR. On the study's bioinformatics: Within the assay, amplification of reference gene primers was used to estimate how many nucleated cells each sample contained. To quantify the absolute abundance of each unique TCRbeta CDR3 rearrangement, sequence reads were collapsed and filtered. For each sample, productive Simpson clonality was calculated as the square root of Simpson's diversity index over productive rearrangements. The table was pulled from immuneACCESS by TCRdb, which kept in-frame rearrangements only. Such tables lose some clones; where checked, under half of the loss comes from unresolved V genes, and the rest has no known cause. For V, J and clone size, that table is used; D and trimming come from the DNA. This sample holds 150,000 to 180,000 clones; about 85% were observed only once. Around 0.63% of the sample lies in the top ten.

The source is a man aged 55 to 70 with COVID-19, enrolled during active disease. The sequencing input was peripheral blood. The V and J genes are TRBV2 and TRBJ1-2; a tentative D call is TRBD1 (6 bases match). The CDR3 protein is CASSEPPYRVQGGYTF. In nucleotides, the sequence is TGTGCCAGCAGTGAACCCCCGTACAGGGTTCAGGGTGGCTACACCTTC. Joined to the reference TRBV2 and TRBJ1-2 proteins, this CDR3 gives the full variable domain: EPEVTQTPSHQVTQMGQEVILRCVPISNHLYFYWYRQILGQKVEFLVSFYNNEISEKSEIFDDQFSVERPDGSNFTLKIRSTKLEDSAMYFCASSEPPYRVQGGYTFGSGTRLTVV.